The rows below give T cell receptor beta chains drawn from one sample of a study of cytomegalovirus exposure and HLA in healthy donors. TCRdb keeps only in-frame clones here, not all; method: immunoSEQ multiplex PCR. Among 150,000 to 200,000 clones, over 70% were seen once, and the ten largest hold around 2%. Input material: PBMCs. These receptors were collected from a woman aged 18-29 years in good health and CMV-seropositive. CDR3s include the opening cysteine and the closing phenylalanine or tryptophan. A D gene is named only where the DNA matches it firmly. Not every row has a clone size; where given, it reads once, few, many or a size class.

V	size	D	J	DNA	CDR3
TRBV7-9	few	.	TRBJ2-1	TGTGCCAGCAGCTCCGTTCTAGTTGCCAATGAGCAGTTCTTC	CASSSVLVANEQFF
TRBV18	.	.	TRBJ2-5	TGTGCCAGCTCACCCCAGTGGCTAGCAGAGACCCAGTACTTC	CASSPQWLAETQYF
TRBV14	.	.	TRBJ2-1	TGTGCCAGCAGCCAAGGGGGAGGGGGGTGGAATGAGCAGTTCTTC	CASSQGGGGWNEQFF
TRBV7-6	.	.	TRBJ1-1	TGTGCCAGCAGCTCCGGGACGCGGGGCAGGGCTTTCTTT	CASSSGTRGRAFF
TRBV6-5	.	TRBD1	TRBJ1-5	TGTGCCAGCAGTTACGACAGGGGAGGCAATCAGCCCCAGCATTTT	CASSYDRGGNQPQHF
TRBV18	once	.	TRBJ2-4	TGTGCCAGCTCACCATGGACCGGGACTGGGAACATTCAGTACTTC	CASSPWTGTGNIQYF
TRBV29-1	few	.	TRBJ1-5	TGCAGCGTGAGGGTAGGCCAGCCCCAGCATTTT	CSVRVGQPQHF
TRBV19	once	.	TRBJ1-5	TGTGCCAGTGCCGCCTTTAGCGTCAATCAGCCCCAGCATTTT	CASAAFSVNQPQHF
TRBV10-3	.	.	TRBJ2-7	TGTGCCATCACGAGGGGGGGCCACGAGCAGTACTTC	CAITRGGHEQYF
TRBV6-5	.	.	TRBJ1-1	TGTGCCAGCAGTTACAGCAGGGAAGCTTTCTTT	CASSYSREAFF
TRBV5-5	.	.	TRBJ1-2	TGTGCCAGCAGCTTGGTGGGCCCAGGGGAAGTAGGTGGCTACACCTTC	CASSLVGPGEVGGYTF
TRBV18	.	.	TRBJ2-3	TGTGCCAGCTCACCACCGGTCGGAGATACGCAGTATTTT	CASSPPVGDTQYF
TRBV7-3	.	TRBD1	TRBJ2-7	TGTGCCAGCAGCACACAGGGGGCGCGCCACGAGCAGTACTTC	CASSTQGARHEQYF
TRBV28	.	.	TRBJ1-4	TGTGCCAGCAGTCGAGGTACTAATGAAAAACTGTTTTTT	CASSRGTNEKLFF
TRBV6-5	few	TRBD1	TRBJ1-5	TGTGCCAGTGCGGACAGGGACGTGCAGCCCCAGCATTTT	CASADRDVQPQHF
TRBV9	.	TRBD2	TRBJ2-3	TGTGCCAGCAGCGTAGATCTAGCGGGGGGGCTTGGCACAGATACGCAGTATTTT	CASSVDLAGGLGTDTQYF
TRBV7-6	.	.	TRBJ1-2	TGTGCCAGCAGCCTAGGGCTTGACAATGGCTACACCTTC	CASSLGLDNGYTF
TRBV19	.	TRBD2	TRBJ2-3	TGTGCCAGTAAGACTAGCGGGGGGAGGGTTACGCAGTATTTT	CASKTSGGRVTQYF
TRBV29-1	.	.	TRBJ2-2	TGCAGCGTTGGTGCAGGGACGAACACCGGGGAGCTGTTTTTT	CSVGAGTNTGELFF
TRBV7-3	few	TRBD2	TRBJ2-3	TGTGCCAGCAGCTCCGGGGGGGCTGGAGATACGCAGTATTTT	CASSSGGAGDTQYF
TRBV6-7	.	.	TRBJ1-2	TGTGCCAGCAGGGAAGGGGAAGGCTACACCTTC	CASREGEGYTF
TRBV18	.	TRBD1	TRBJ2-5	TGTGCCAGCTCATCGGGACAGGGAGAGACCCAGTACTTC	CASSSGQGETQYF
TRBV4-2	.	.	TRBJ1-2	TGTGCCAGCAGCCAAGACCAGGGTTATGGCTACACCTTC	CASSQDQGYGYTF
TRBV7-9	.	TRBD2	TRBJ2-3	TGTGCCAGCAGTTTGGTCTTAGCGGGGGCCCCTGCGCAGTATTTT	CASSLVLAGAPAQYF
TRBV13	few	.	TRBJ1-1	TGTGCCAGCAGCTTAGCAGGGGCGAACACTGAAGCTTTCTTT	CASSLAGANTEAFF
TRBV30	once	.	TRBJ1-2	TGTGCCTGGAGGCAGAACGATGGCTACACCTTC	CAWRQNDGYTF
TRBV28	.	.	TRBJ1-2	TGTGCCAGCAGTTTGGCGTACGGGTATGGCTACACCTTC	CASSLAYGYGYTF
TRBV7-6	.	TRBD1	TRBJ2-5	TGTGCCAGCAGCGCGGACAGGGGGCGAGAGACCCAGTACTTC	CASSADRGRETQYF
TRBV9	once	.	TRBJ1-3	TGTGCCAGCTCTTTGAGCCTCCGAGACTCTGGAAACACCATATATTTT	CASSLSLRDSGNTIYF
TRBV4-2	.	.	TRBJ2-3	TGTGCCAGCAGCCATGGAGGCGGGGGCACAGATACGCAGTATTTT	CASSHGGGGTDTQYF
TRBV14	.	TRBD1	TRBJ1-6	TGTGCCAGCAGCCCCTGGGCAGGGGGTAGTTCACCCCTCCACTTT	CASSPWAGGSSPLHF
TRBV28	.	TRBD1	TRBJ2-1	TGTGCCAGCACGACAGGGGGCTCCTACAATGAGCAGTTCTTC	CASTTGGSYNEQFF
TRBV23-1	.	.	TRBJ1-2	TGCGCCAGCAGGCCTGTGGGAGGATCATATGGCTACACCTTC	CASRPVGGSYGYTF
TRBV4-1	.	.	TRBJ1-6	TGCGCCAGCAGCCAAGCAGGGTTGGGTAATTCACCCCTCCACTTT	CASSQAGLGNSPLHF
TRBV5-6	once	TRBD2	TRBJ2-1	TGTGCCAGCAGCTCCGGGGTGGGCGGGGGGCTGGGCCCCTACAATGAGCAGTTCTTC	CASSSGVGGGLGPYNEQFF
TRBV6-1	.	TRBD1	TRBJ1-2	TGTGCCAGCAGTTTTCCGACAGGGGTTAACTATGGCTACACCTTC	CASSFPTGVNYGYTF
TRBV5-1	.	TRBD2	TRBJ2-3	TGCGCCAGCAGCTTGGTTACTAGCGGCACAGATACGCAGTATTTT	CASSLVTSGTDTQYF
TRBV9	.	TRBD2	TRBJ2-1	TGTGCCAGCAGCGTAGCGGGGGGGACCCTGAGTGAGCAGTTCTTC	CASSVAGGTLSEQFF
TRBV7-2	.	.	TRBJ1-1	TGTGCCAGCAGCTTACAGGGATTCATGAACACTGAAGCTTTCTTT	CASSLQGFMNTEAFF
TRBV7-9	.	.	TRBJ1-2	TGTGCCAGCAGCTTAACGGAAACAGGTGAAGGCTACACCTTC	CASSLTETGEGYTF
TRBV6-5	.	.	TRBJ2-7	TGTGCCAGCAGCCGCCGGGGGGCCGGGGACGAGCAGTACTTC	CASSRRGAGDEQYF
TRBV15	.	.	TRBJ2-1	TGTGCCACCAGCAGAGAAGGAATAGCGGCCCCCCAGAATGAGCAGTTCTTC	CATSREGIAAPQNEQFF
TRBV30	.	TRBD2	TRBJ2-2	TGTGCCTGGAGTGCCAATAGCGGGGGGAACACCGGGGAGCTGTTTTTT	CAWSANSGGNTGELFF
TRBV20-1	.	.	TRBJ1-2	TGCAGTGCTATAGAGGCTCGCGGCTACACCTTC	CSAIEARGYTF
TRBV7-3	.	TRBD1	TRBJ2-3	TGTGCCAGCAGCTGTTTGGACAGGGGGCCCACAGATACGCAGTATTTT	CASSCLDRGPTDTQYF
TRBV7-9	once	TRBD2	TRBJ2-1	TGTGCCAGCGGGGGGACTAGCAACAATGAGCAGTTCTTC	CASGGTSNNEQFF